A single sample gave rise to the 16 T cell receptor beta chains below, sequenced in a study of blood T cell repertoires in COVID-19. The table came from immunoSEQ multiplex PCR; TCRdb's copy has only in-frame clones and leaves some out. The table includes about 300,000 clones, about 87% detected once. Sequencing used peripheral blood. These receptors originate from a woman under 40 with COVID-19, enrolled during active disease.

The chain has TRBV7-6 and TRBJ1-4; maybe TRBD1 (6 bases). V was trimmed by 4 bases and J by 2 bases, leaving 11 bases between them. The CDR3 runs 15 residues. Germline V lookup: CDR1 SGHVS, CDR2 FNYEAQ. The CDR3 protein is CASSSSGGTNEKLFF. CDR3 DNA sequence: TGTGCCAGCAGCTCCAGTGGGGGCACTAATGAAAAACTGTTTTTT.

This sequence joins TRBV24-1 and TRBJ2-3, with TRBD2 matching over 14 bases. Unmatched junction bases numbered 5, after V lost 2 bases and J lost 8 bases. CDR1 KGHDR and CDR2 SFDVKD come from the germline V gene. This CDR3 has 16 amino acids. DNA for the CDR3: TGTGCCACCAGTGATTGGACTAGCGGGGGGTCAGGTACGCAGTATTTT. Protein: CATSDWTSGGSGTQYF.

This chain connects TRBV5-4 to TRBJ2-5, with a tentative D call TRBD1 (6 bases). The CDR3 length is 13 residues. V shed 4 bases and J shed 3 bases, with 10 bases lying between them. Germline lookup yields CDR1 SGHNT and CDR2 YYREEE (reference sequence). The CDR3 loop is CASSPGQKETQYF. CDR3 DNA sequence: TGTGCCAGCAGCCCCGGACAGAAAGAGACCCAGTACTTC.

The chain links TRBV5-5 to TRBJ1-1, with TRBD1 identical over 9 bases. The V gene end was trimmed by 3 bases and the J gene end by 7 bases; junction bases not matched to a gene: 1. CDR3 length equals 12 residues. The germline CDR1 and CDR2 sequences are SGHKS and YYEKEE (reference sequence). CDR3 nucleotides: TGTGCCAGCAGCTGGGGACAGGGTGAAGCTTTCTTT. It is translated as CASSWGQGEAFF.

This chain joins TRBV2 and TRBJ2-1; TRBD2 agrees at 9 bases. There are 12 residues in the CDR3. CDR1 SNHLY and CDR2 FYNNEI come from the germline V gene. Trimming removed 3 bases from V and 16 bases from J; junction bases left unmatched: 7. The CDR3 region is CASSDPGTSLFF. CDR3 DNA sequence: TGTGCCAGCAGTGACCCCGGGACTAGCTTATTCTTC.

The CDR3 loop is CATSDPVGETGNRDTQYF. Here the CDR3 DNA reads TGTGCCACCAGTGACCCGGTCGGCGAAACAGGGAACAGAGATACGCAGTATTTT. The chain links TRBV24-1 to TRBJ2-3, with a tentative D call TRBD1 (6 bases). The CDR3 contains 18 residues. CDR1 KGHDR and CDR2 SFDVKD come from the germline V gene. V was shortened by 4 bases and J by 5 bases, with 24 bases between the two germline ends.

The chain is built from TRBV10-3 and TRBJ2-5, with a weak D call TRBD1 (5 bases). V was trimmed by 4 bases and J by 4 bases, leaving 7 bases between them. Germline V CDR1 and CDR2: ENHRY, SYGVKD. This CDR3 region has 12 residues. The CDR3 is CAISGQGETQYF. CDR3 DNA: TGTGCCATCAGTGGCCAGGGAGAGACCCAGTACTTC.

This rearrangement joins TRBV5-1 to TRBJ1-1; TRBD1 might be the D (5 bases). The CDR3 runs to 15 residues. Germline assignment: CDR1 SGHRS and CDR2 YFSETQ. V shed 7 bases and J shed 5 bases, with 21 bases lying between them. The DNA for the CDR3 is TGCGCCAGCCGGTGGACAAGTCCAGGTAGGACTGAAGCTTTCTTT. Protein product: CASRWTSPGRTEAFF.

CDR3 in amino acids: CASLTGVTGELFF. The CDR3, as DNA: TGTGCCAGCTTGACAGGGGTCACCGGGGAGCTGTTTTTT. The chain carries TRBV7-8 and TRBJ2-2; TRBD1 matches 8 bases. CDR3 length: 13 amino acids. V was clipped by 8 bases and J by 4 bases; unmatched bases: 3. CDR1 and CDR2 (germline): SGHVS, FQNEAQ.

The chain couples TRBV5-6 to TRBJ1-2; D perhaps matches TRBD1 (6 bases). V gave up 5 bases and J gave up 4 bases, with 12 bases separating them. Germline-derived CDR1 and CDR2 are SGHDT and YYEEEE. The CDR3 totals 13 residues. The CDR3 region is CASRSDRIYGYTF. CDR3 sequence (DNA): TGTGCCAGCAGGAGTGACAGGATCTATGGCTACACCTTC.

The genes are TRBV2 and TRBJ1-2; possible D gene TRBD1, 5 bases. The CDR3 runs to 13 residues. Trimming stripped 5 bases from V and 6 bases from J, with 13 bases between. From germline, CDR1 is SNHLY and CDR2 FYNNEI. The CDR3 DNA is TGTGCCAGCAGTCTCGGGGGGTGGGATGGCTACACCTTC. It translates to CASSLGGWDGYTF.

This chain links TRBV5-1 with TRBJ1-5; tentatively, D is TRBD1 (5 bases). Germline assignment: CDR1 SGHRS and CDR2 YFSETQ. V lost 5 bases, J lost 8 bases, and 17 bases lay in between. CDR3 length equals 14 residues. The CDR3 DNA follows: TGCGCCAGCAGTGCAACGGGGGGACGGGAGCCCCAGCATTTT. Its translation is CASSATGGREPQHF. Using reference TRBV5-1 and TRBJ1-5 for the parts outside the CDR3, the full variable domain is KAGVTQTPRYLIKTRGQQVTLSCSPISGHRSVSWYQQTPGQGLQFLFEYFSETQRNKGNFPGRFSGRQFSNSRSEMNVSTLELGDSALYLCASSATGGREPQHFGDGTRLSIL.

This clone was detected ten times or more. The same CDR3 also results from other DNA sequences found in this sample. The chain couples TRBV27 to TRBJ2-2, with D maybe TRBD1 (5 bases). The CDR3 totals 14 residues. Per the germline V gene, CDR1 is MNHEY and CDR2 is SMNVEV (reference sequence). Trimming stripped 2 bases from V and 4 bases from J, with 8 bases between. DNA of the CDR3: TGTGCCAGCAGTTTAGGGGCGCCCACCGGGGAGCTGTTTTTT. Amino acids: CASSLGAPTGELFF.

The genes are TRBV2 and TRBJ2-3, with TRBD2 as a possible D gene (6 bases). V gave up 7 bases and J gave up 0 bases, with 14 bases separating them. Germline CDR1 reads SNHLY; CDR2 reads FYNNEI. This CDR3 region has 15 residues. The CDR3: CASKGTSYSTDTQYF. The DNA of the CDR3 is TGTGCCAGCAAGGGCACTAGCTATAGCACAGATACGCAGTATTTT.

This rearrangement joins TRBV30 to TRBJ2-1, with TRBD1 identical over 7 bases. Germline trimming cut 2 bases from V and 10 bases from J; bases unmatched to any gene: 14. Per germline, CDR1 GTSNPN and CDR2 SVGIG (reference sequence). The CDR3 runs 15 residues. CDR3 bases: TGTGCCTGGAGTACCCTAATGACAGGGCGAGGAGAGCAGTTCTTC. This codes for CAWSTLMTGRGEQFF.

J is TRBJ2-2 and V is TRBV29-1, with D perhaps matching TRBD1 (5 bases). The CDR3 extends over 12 amino acids. Germline loops: CDR1 SQVTM, CDR2 ANQGSEA. V lost 7 bases and J lost 7, with 13 bases in between. CDR3 loop: CSANIRVGELFF. The DNA of the CDR3 is TGCAGCGCAAACATCAGGGTCGGGGAGCTGTTTTTT.